The 7 T cell receptor beta chains reported below all come from one sample, sequenced in a study of Graves' ophthalmopathy and Graves' hyperthyroidism. Using RNA transcripts, the TCR beta CDR3 regions were amplified. In the first round, RT-PCR was carried out with HTBI primers, and a multiplex PCR formed the second round. One entry per CDR3 protein, called by TCRdb with MiXCR from the multiplex PCR reads. The sample has 200,000 to 250,000 distinct CDR3 sequences, 20% to 25% seen once. Source material: peripheral blood. All receptors come from a woman aged 45 to 65 with Graves' ophthalmopathy.

By sample fraction, this clonotype is medium-sized. V gene TRBV28 combines with J gene TRBJ1-2; tentatively, D is TRBD1 (5 bases). Trimming shortened V by 3 bases and J by 3 bases, and 8 bases separated the two germline ends. Germline V lookup: CDR1 MDHEN, CDR2 SYDVKM. CDR3 length equals 13 residues. The CDR3 here is CASSLGTDYGYTF. CDR3 sequence (DNA): TGTGCCAGCAGTTTGGGGACGGACTATGGCTACACCTTC.

This clonotype was seen ten or more times. The gene calls are TRBV12-3 or TRBV12-4 and TRBJ1-2; no reliable D call. The CDR3 is made up of 13 amino acids. V dropped 0 bases and J dropped 6 bases, with 8 bases sitting between them. The CDR3 bases are TGTGCCAGCAGTTTAGCGGGTTCCAATGGCTACACCTTC. Translating it yields CASSLAGSNGYTF.

This clonotype was observed many times. The rearrangement joins TRBV20-1 to TRBJ2-2; the match to TRBD2 covers 10 bases. Trimming at V came to 1 base and at J to 4 bases, leaving 0 bases not matched to a gene. The CDR3 is 14 amino acids. The V gene's germline CDR1 is DFQATT and CDR2 SNEGSKA (reference sequence). CDR3 bases: TGCAGTGCTAGAGGGACTAGCGGCACCGGGGAGCTGTTTTTT. Translation: CSARGTSGTGELFF.

The sample holds many counts of this clonotype. The chain couples TRBV20-1 to TRBJ1-5; D may be TRBD1 (5 bases). Germline assignment: CDR1 DFQATT and CDR2 SNEGSKA (reference sequence). V dropped 4 bases and J dropped 7 bases, with 11 bases sitting between them. This CDR3 has 12 amino acids. Written as DNA, the CDR3 is TGCAGTGCTAATACAGGCACCCAGCCCCAGCATTTT. Protein: CSANTGTQPQHF.

This clonotype has ten or more counts. The rearrangement links TRBV19 to TRBJ1-6; possible D gene TRBD1, 5 bases. Germline lookup yields CDR1 LNHDA and CDR2 SQIVND (reference sequence). Trimming took 7 bases from V and 7 from J, leaving 17 bases between them. The CDR3 has 15 amino acids. The CDR3 here is CASTQDLTRNSPLHF. The CDR3 coding sequence is TGTGCCAGTACACAGGACTTAACACGGAATTCACCCCTCCACTTT.

This clonotype was seen many times. The chain is built from TRBV11-2 and TRBJ2-7; D not resolved. CDR3 length: 15 amino acids. Trimming left V 1 base short and J 6 bases short, with 16 bases between. Germline V gene lookup returns CDR1 SGHAT and CDR2 FQNNGV. CDR3 sequence: CASSLVSAGMGEQYF. In DNA form, the CDR3 reads TGTGCCAGCAGCTTAGTAAGTGCTGGGATGGGCGAGCAGTACTTC.

At least ten counts were recorded for this clonotype. The CDR3 sequence is CASSQRLLGRGHSYEQYF. The DNA of the CDR3 is TGCGCCAGCAGCCAAAGGCTTCTTGGCAGGGGGCACTCCTACGAGCAGTACTTC. The chain carries TRBV4-1 and TRBJ2-7, with 8 bases matching TRBD1. V was clipped by 2 bases and J by 0 bases; unmatched bases: 12. The V gene's germline CDR1 is MGHRA and CDR2 YSYEKL. This CDR3 has 18 residues.